This T cell receptor beta chain stems from a study of T-cell reconstitution after alpha-beta-depleted transplantation in children. Preparation of the TCRbeta library was carried out with unique molecular identifiers. Each CDR3 protein gets one entry after TCRdb re-called the PCR reads with MiXCR. Here the sample spans 250,000 to 300,000 distinct CDR3 sequences, around 10% being singletons. The V segment lost 3 bases and the J segment 3 bases; nucleotides outside the gene matches: 5. Germline V gene lookup returns CDR1 SGHNT and CDR2 YYREEE (reference sequence). The CDR3 is made up of 15 amino acids. Study conclusions and caveats: Several hundred expanded graft clones reportedly were the source of alpha-beta T cells about two months after transplant. T cells produced anew were the main source of T-cell counts and diversity one year after transplant. Some patients' high day-60 TCRbeta diversity was traced to surviving recipient T cells and thymic progenitors.

This clonotype was counted between two and nine times. Its antigen is not known. The gene calls are TRBV5-4 and TRBJ2-7, with 11 positions matching TRBD2. The clonotype comes from a boy under two years old with acute myeloid leukemia, due to receive a stem cell transplant. This material consisted of PBMCs, taken before TCRalphabeta/CD19-depleted stem cell transplant. This CDR3 is CASSYTSGSGYEQYF. DNA for the CDR3: TGTGCCAGCAGCTATACTAGCGGGAGCGGCTACGAGCAGTACTTC. Looking up the rest from reference TRBV5-4 and TRBJ2-7 gives the full variable domain: ETGVTQSPTHLIKTRGQQVTLRCSSQSGHNTVSWYQQALGQGPQFIFQYYREEENGRGNFPPRFSGLQFPNYSSELNVNALELDDSALYLCASSYTSGSGYEQYFGPGTRLTVT.